The sequence of this T cell receptor beta chain was determined in a study of cytomegalovirus exposure and HLA in healthy donors. 60 Vbeta and 13 Jbeta primers were used in PCR. TCRdb's table, derived via immunoSEQ multiplex PCR, lists solely in-frame clones and lacks some. The data show about 110,000 clones, with 76% seen just once and roughly an eighth held by the top ten. This TCR derives from a man younger than 45 in good health and CMV-seropositive. Sample: PBMCs.

The CDR3: CASSIMLAGGRDEQYF. The CDR3 DNA reads as TGTGCCAGCAGCATAATGCTAGCGGGGGGGCGCGACGAGCAGTACTTC. J is TRBJ2-7 and V is TRBV7-2; TRBD2 agrees at 12 bases. Germline assignment: CDR1 SGHTA and CDR2 FQGNSA. The CDR3 totals 16 residues. Trimming removed 5 bases from V and 5 bases from J; junction bases left unmatched: 10.